A single sample is the source of the 30 T cell receptor beta chains below, sequenced in a study of blood T cell repertoires in COVID-19. Only in-frame clones appear in the TCRdb table, and some are missing; sequencing was by immunoSEQ multiplex PCR. The data hold around 220,000 clones, with approximately 86% observed a single time. Source material: peripheral blood. These receptors were obtained from a woman of 80 years or more with active or convalescent COVID-19.

The chain uses TRBV20-1 and TRBJ2-4; 8 bases line up with TRBD2. Trimming took 3 bases from V and 8 from J; bases not matched to a gene: 9. CDR1 and CDR2 (germline): DFQATT, SNEGSKA (reference sequence). The CDR3 length is 14 residues. CDR3: CSASLREGRDIQYF. Here the CDR3 DNA reads TGCAGTGCTAGTTTACGGGAGGGCCGGGACATTCAGTACTTC.

V usage is TRBV27 and J usage is TRBJ2-7; 9 bases align to TRBD1. Germline V gives CDR1 MNHEY, CDR2 SMNVEV (reference sequence). This CDR3 contains 15 residues. The ends lost 2 bases at V and 5 bases at J; junction bases unmatched: 7. The CDR3 sequence: CASSLRGQGPHEQYF. CDR3 in DNA: TGTGCCAGCAGTTTAAGGGGACAGGGACCTCACGAGCAGTACTTC.

This clone has only one observation. The DNA for the CDR3 is TGTGCCAGCAGTGGGAACAGGGGAGGAAACATTCAGTACTTC. It codes for CASSGNRGGNIQYF. V and J are TRBV2 and TRBJ2-4; D might be TRBD1 (7 bases). CDR1 and CDR2 from the germline V gene are SNHLY and FYNNEI. V shed 4 bases and J shed 6 bases, with 13 bases lying between them. This CDR3 contains 14 residues.

Of note for this clone: The same CDR3 is also encoded by other DNA sequences in this sample. The V and J genes are TRBV29-1 and TRBJ2-7; 8 bases agree with TRBD1. The CDR3 spans 12 residues. The trim removed 7 bases at V and 2 bases at J, leaving 4 bases unmatched. Germline loops: CDR1 SQVTM, CDR2 ANQGSEA. The CDR3 is CSAQGQAYEQYF. The CDR3 bases are TGCAGCGCCCAGGGACAGGCCTACGAGCAGTACTTC.

V usage is TRBV3-1 (or the pseudogene TRBV3-2) and J usage is TRBJ1-2, with 8 bases lining up with TRBD1. Germline CDR1 LGHDT, CDR2 YNNKEL (reference sequence). This CDR3 comprises 14 residues. The junction had 8 bases not matched to a gene; V was cut back by 8 bases and J by 3 bases. DNA for the CDR3: TGTGCCAGCGGAGGCCGGGACAGGTACTATGGCTACACCTTC. This codes for CASGGRDRYYGYTF.

The V call is TRBV3-1 (or the pseudogene TRBV3-2), the J call TRBJ2-7; 12 bases map to TRBD1. Germline V lookup: CDR1 LGHDT, CDR2 YNNKEL (reference sequence). Trimming cost V 1 base and J 6 bases; bases outside gene matches: 7. The CDR3 contains 16 residues. CDR3 residues: CASSQGYGTGGAEQYF. CDR3 in DNA: TGTGCCAGCAGCCAAGGGTATGGGACAGGGGGCGCCGAGCAGTACTTC.

This chain links TRBV5-1 with TRBJ2-6; no clear D gene. There are 16 residues in the CDR3. V lost 3 bases and J lost 0, with 10 bases in between. Germline V gene lookup returns CDR1 SGHRS and CDR2 YFSETQ. The DNA for the CDR3 is TGCGCCAGCAGCTCTACGACGGGCTCTGGGGCCAACGTCCTGACTTTC. Protein sequence: CASSSTTGSGANVLTF.

The rearrangement joins TRBV6-1 to TRBJ2-3; TRBD2 is a possible D gene (5 bases). The CDR3 runs 13 residues. V lost 3 bases and J lost 5, with 9 bases in between. In germline, CDR1 is MNHNS, CDR2 SASEGT. CDR3 region: CASSDERGDTQYF. The CDR3 DNA reads as TGTGCCAGCAGTGATGAACGGGGAGATACGCAGTATTTT.

The rearrangement joins TRBV10-3 to TRBJ1-5; 7 bases agree with TRBD1. After removal of 3 bases from V and 2 bases from J, the junction contained 7 bases not matched to a gene. CDR3 length: 16 residues. Germline V gene data show CDR1 as ENHRY and CDR2 as SYGVKD. CDR3 DNA: TGTGCCATCAGTGATAACAGGGGAAATGGCAATCAGCCCCAGCATTTT. Protein: CAISDNRGNGNQPQHF.

In this sample, this clone turned up once. The J gene is TRBJ1-5, the V gene TRBV19; 8 bases are a match to TRBD1. The CDR3 is 17 amino acids. CDR1 is LNHDA and CDR2 is SQIVND in the germline V gene (reference sequence). The J segment lost 1 base and the V segment lost 5 bases, leaving 10 bases of the junction unmatched. The CDR3 coding sequence is TGTGCCAGTAGTTCAAAATCCCGACAGGGGAGCAATCAGCCCCAGCATTTT. Translating gives CASSSKSRQGSNQPQHF.

The count of this clone is one. The rearrangement joins TRBV5-1 to TRBJ2-3; 11 bases line up with TRBD2. J was trimmed by 3 bases and V by 4 bases; bases with no gene match: 7. Per germline, CDR1 SGHRS and CDR2 YFSETQ. This CDR3 comprises 16 residues. The CDR3 nucleotides are TGCGCCAGCAGCCTATCGGGACTAGCGGCTACAGATACGCAGTATTTT. Its protein product is CASSLSGLAATDTQYF.

The chain links TRBV4-2 to TRBJ1-4; D is unresolved. V was cut by 4 bases and J by 2 bases, with 14 bases left in between. This CDR3 comprises 16 residues. Germline assignment: CDR1 LGHNA and CDR2 YNFKEQ. The CDR3 region is CASSPSGGRTNEKLFF. The CDR3 bases are TGTGCCAGCAGCCCTAGCGGAGGGCGCACTAATGAAAAACTGTTTTTT.

About this clone itself: Other DNA variants within this sample encode the same CDR3. The rearrangement links TRBV29-1 to TRBJ1-4; possibly TRBD1 for D (6 bases). This CDR3 is built from 13 residues. With 3 bases removed from V and 7 bases from J, the gap between germline ends came to 12 bases. CDR1 and CDR2 (germline): SQVTM, ANQGSEA. The CDR3 here is CSVDRGRGEKLFF. CDR3 in DNA: TGCAGCGTTGACAGGGGTAGAGGTGAAAAACTGTTTTTT.

The rearrangement links TRBV18 to TRBJ1-4; D remains ambiguous. Germline values: CDR1 KGHSH, CDR2 LQKENI. This CDR3 spans 13 amino acids. V dropped 2 bases and J dropped 6 bases, with 7 bases sitting between them. The chain's CDR3 is CASSPGLDEKLFF. The CDR3 coding sequence is TGTGCCAGCTCACCAGGGCTGGATGAAAAACTGTTTTTT. Together with reference TRBV18 and TRBJ1-4, the CDR3 gives the full variable domain: NAGVMQNPRHLVRRRGQEARLRCSPMKGHSHVYWYRQLPEEGLKFMVYLQKENIIDESGMPKERFSAEFPKEGPSILRIQQVVRGDSAAYFCASSPGLDEKLFFGSGTQLSVL.

The rearrangement joins TRBV28 to TRBJ2-5, with D perhaps matching TRBD2 (5 bases). Trimming shortened V by 2 bases and J by 9 bases, and 16 bases separated the two germline ends. The germline gives CDR1 MDHEN, CDR2 SYDVKM. The CDR3 contains 14 residues. Here the CDR3 reads CASSLVGVIRSQYF. The CDR3 nucleotides read TGTGCCAGCAGTTTAGTGGGAGTCATACGGTCCCAGTACTTC.

The V and J genes are TRBV11-3 and TRBJ2-2; 7 positions match TRBD1. This CDR3 is 15 amino acids long. Germline CDR1 and CDR2: SGHNT and YENEEA. V trimming: 4 bases; J trimming: 0 bases; junction bases outside the gene matches: 2. CDR3 DNA: TGTGCCAGCAGCTCGACAGGGCCGAACACCGGGGAGCTGTTTTTT. Its protein product is CASSSTGPNTGELFF.

The chain employs TRBV5-4 and TRBJ1-4; D not resolved. The CDR3 has 14 residues. The ends were cut back, 4 bases at V and 7 bases at J, with 14 bases in the middle. Per germline, CDR1 SGHNT and CDR2 YYREEE (reference sequence). The CDR3 nucleotides read TGTGCCAGCAGCCTTCACGGAGTAAGTGAAAAACTGTTTTTT. It encodes CASSLHGVSEKLFF. Supplemented by reference TRBV5-4 and TRBJ1-4, the full variable domain reads ETGVTQSPTHLIKTRGQQVTLRCSSQSGHNTVSWYQQALGQGPQFIFQYYREEENGRGNFPPRFSGLQFPNYSSELNVNALELDDSALYLCASSLHGVSEKLFFGSGTQLSVL.

This sequence joins TRBV5-6 and TRBJ2-7, with a possible D match to TRBD2 (6 bases). Germline V gene sequence: CDR1 SGHDT, CDR2 YYEEEE. V lost 1 base to trimming and J lost 1 base, with 21 bases between them. The CDR3 is made up of 18 amino acids. CDR3 loop: CASSLLSRAGPLSYEQYF. The CDR3, as DNA: TGTGCCAGCAGCTTGCTATCTCGAGCGGGTCCCCTATCCTACGAGCAGTACTTC.

This chain uses TRBV27 with TRBJ2-1, with 8 bases aligning to TRBD1. V shed 4 bases, J shed 6 bases, and the junction held 8 bases outside the gene matches. The CDR3 spans 15 residues. Germline values: CDR1 MNHEY, CDR2 SMNVEV (reference sequence). The CDR3 DNA follows: TGTGCCAGCAGTTACCCCGGGACAGGAATCAATGAGCAGTTCTTC. Its translation: CASSYPGTGINEQFF.

The chain is built from TRBV28 and TRBJ2-3; D may be TRBD2 (5 bases). Germline V gene sequence: CDR1 MDHEN, CDR2 SYDVKM. The V end was cut by 2 bases, the J end by 4 bases, with 13 bases between. This CDR3 comprises 15 residues. The CDR3 nucleotides are TGTGCCAGCAGTTTACGCCCCGCGGGCGCAGATACGCAGTATTTT. As protein: CASSLRPAGADTQYF. The full variable domain, rest sourced from reference TRBV28 and TRBJ2-3, is DVKVTQSSRYLVKRTGEKVFLECVQDMDHENMFWYRQDPGLGLRLIYFSYDVKMKEKGDIPEGYSVSREKKERFSLILESASTNQTSMYLCASSLRPAGADTQYFGPGTRLTVL.

The chain is built from TRBV15 and TRBJ2-2; D perhaps matches TRBD2 (6 bases). The CDR3 runs to 15 residues. Germline lookup yields CDR1 LNHNV and CDR2 YYDKDF (reference sequence). Trimming shortened V by 1 base and J by 7 bases, and 13 bases separated the two germline ends. CDR3 loop: CATSRGGVRGGELFF. The CDR3 DNA follows: TGTGCCACCAGCAGAGGGGGGGTCCGAGGCGGGGAGCTGTTTTTT.

This chain connects TRBV6-5 to TRBJ2-2; 8 nucleotides match TRBD1. The CDR3 totals 15 residues. Trimming cost V 6 bases and J 2 bases; bases outside gene matches: 5. Germline values: CDR1 MNHEY, CDR2 SVGAGI. DNA for the CDR3: TGTGCCAGCAGGGGACAGGCTCTTAACACCGGGGAGCTGTTTTTT. Protein: CASRGQALNTGELFF.

The chain recombines TRBV7-2 with TRBJ1-2; TRBD1 aligns across 8 bases. CDR1 is SGHTA, CDR2 FQGNSA, per germline. The trim removed 5 bases at V and 4 bases at J, leaving 6 bases unmatched. The CDR3 consists of 14 residues. The DNA for the CDR3 is TGTGCCAGCAGCCTGACGACAGGGGCCTATGGCTACACCTTC. It is translated as CASSLTTGAYGYTF.

The chain employs TRBV4-2 and TRBJ2-3, with 13 positions matching TRBD2. V trimming: 4 bases; J trimming: 4 bases; junction bases outside the gene matches: 5. From germline, CDR1 is LGHNA and CDR2 YNFKEQ. The CDR3 spans 16 residues. CDR3 in DNA: TGTGCCAGCAGCCGAGGACTAGCGGGAGAGGCAGATACGCAGTATTTT. This sequence encodes CASSRGLAGEADTQYF.

The CDR3 region has the DNA TGTGCCAGCTCGGCCATTCGAGGAGGAGAGACCCAGTACTTC. Translated, it gives CASSAIRGGETQYF. V usage is TRBV18 and J usage is TRBJ2-5; maybe TRBD2 (5 bases). V dropped 6 bases and J dropped 4 bases, with 15 bases sitting between them. Per the germline V gene, CDR1 is KGHSH and CDR2 is LQKENI. This CDR3 comprises 14 residues.

This chain joins TRBV4-1 and TRBJ2-1; 7 bases are a match to TRBD2. The CDR3 is 17 residues long. In germline, CDR1 is MGHRA, CDR2 YSYEKL. J lost 0 bases, V lost 1 base, and 6 bases had no gene match. The CDR3 region has the DNA TGCGCCAGCAGCCAAGGGATGGGGGGGGGCTCCTACAATGAGCAGTTCTTC. Protein product: CASSQGMGGGSYNEQFF.

V usage is TRBV7-2 and J usage is TRBJ2-1; D not resolved. Germline V gene lookup returns CDR1 SGHTA and CDR2 FQGNSA. CDR3 length: 15 residues. V lost 2 bases to trimming and J lost 9 bases, with 17 bases between them. CDR3 DNA sequence: TGTGCCAGCAGCTTACAAGTAACTGCCTATGGTGAGCAGTTCTTC. It translates to CASSLQVTAYGEQFF.

This chain joins TRBV5-4 and TRBJ2-4; 10 bases align to TRBD2. V shed 2 bases, J shed 9 bases, and the junction held 11 bases outside the gene matches. The CDR3 runs to 16 residues. Germline V CDR1 and CDR2: SGHNT, YYREEE (reference sequence). Here the CDR3 DNA reads TGTGCCAGCAGCTTAGGAACAGCGGGGGGGCTGGGCATTCAGTACTTC. Amino acid sequence: CASSLGTAGGLGIQYF.

The V and J genes are TRBV5-8 and TRBJ2-1, with 7 bases lining up with TRBD1. CDR1 is SGHTS and CDR2 is YDEGEE in the germline V gene. The V gene end was trimmed by 4 bases and the J gene end by 12 bases; junction bases not matched to a gene: 10. This CDR3 contains 13 residues. Written as DNA, the CDR3 is TGTGCCAGCAGCCAAGACAGGGCGCGAGGGCAGTTCTTC. It codes for CASSQDRARGQFF. Using reference TRBV5-8 and TRBJ2-1 for the parts outside the CDR3, the full variable domain is EAGVTQSPTHLIKTRGQQATLRCSPISGHTSVYWYQQALGLGLQFLLWYDEGEERNRGNFPPRFSGRQFPNYSSELNVNALELEDSALYLCASSQDRARGQFFGPGTRLTVL.

The chain couples TRBV27 to TRBJ2-2; D is ambiguous. Germline V gene lookup returns CDR1 MNHEY and CDR2 SMNVEV (reference sequence). V lost 0 bases to trimming and J lost 2 bases, with 13 bases between them. This CDR3 contains 17 residues. The chain's CDR3 is CASSLSKTVLNTGELFF. CDR3 nucleotide sequence: TGTGCCAGCAGTTTATCTAAAACGGTCCTAAACACCGGGGAGCTGTTTTTT.